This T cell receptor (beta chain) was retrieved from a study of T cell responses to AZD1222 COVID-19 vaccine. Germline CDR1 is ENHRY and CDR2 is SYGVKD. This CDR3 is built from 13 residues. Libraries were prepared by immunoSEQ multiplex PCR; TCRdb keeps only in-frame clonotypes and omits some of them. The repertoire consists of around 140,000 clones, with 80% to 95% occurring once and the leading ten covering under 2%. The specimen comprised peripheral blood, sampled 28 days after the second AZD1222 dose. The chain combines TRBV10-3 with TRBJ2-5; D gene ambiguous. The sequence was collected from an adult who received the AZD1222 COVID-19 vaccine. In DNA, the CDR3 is TGTGGTACTCAGTCAGAACCCCAAGAGACCCAGTACTTC. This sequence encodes CGTQSEPQETQYF.